This T cell receptor beta chain was profiled in a study of blood T cell repertoires in COVID-19. For the study at large: Material from acute and convalescent COVID-19 was sourced from the United States, Italy and Spain. The analysed material was cDNA or gDNA that came from T cells, B-cell-depleted T cells, or PBMCs.

Per the authors' pipeline: Amplification from reference gene primers served as the basis for estimated nucleated cell counts. Profiled with immunoSEQ multiplex PCR; TCRdb holds only in-frame clones, not every one. The V and J calls and clone size are taken from that table; D and trimming were inferred from the DNA. The sample records roughly 80,000 clones, more than 60% being singletons. J gave up 0 bases and V 4 bases, and 2 bases lay outside the gene matches. Germline values: CDR1 LGHDT, CDR2 YNNKEL (reference sequence). The CDR3 has 15 amino acids. The sequencing input was peripheral blood. This sequence joins TRBV3-1 (or the pseudogene TRBV3-2) and TRBJ2-1, with TRBD1 identical over 8 bases. This receptor was identified in a human donor in a cohort sampled during active COVID-19. The chain's CDR3 is CASSLGQGSYNEQFF. In DNA form, the CDR3 reads TGTGCCAGCAGCCTTGGACAGGGCTCCTACAATGAGCAGTTCTTC.